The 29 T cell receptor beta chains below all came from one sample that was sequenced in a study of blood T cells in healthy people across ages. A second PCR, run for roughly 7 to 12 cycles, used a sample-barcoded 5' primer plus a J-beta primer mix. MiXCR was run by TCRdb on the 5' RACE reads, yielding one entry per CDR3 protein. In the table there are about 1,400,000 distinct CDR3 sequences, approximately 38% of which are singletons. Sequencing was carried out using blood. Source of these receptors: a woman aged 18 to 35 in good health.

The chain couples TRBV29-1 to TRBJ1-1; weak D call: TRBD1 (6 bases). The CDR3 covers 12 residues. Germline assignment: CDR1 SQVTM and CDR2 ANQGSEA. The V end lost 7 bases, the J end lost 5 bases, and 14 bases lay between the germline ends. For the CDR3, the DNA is TGCAGCGCCACAGGGAGAGAAACTGAAGCTTTCTTT. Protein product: CSATGRETEAFF.

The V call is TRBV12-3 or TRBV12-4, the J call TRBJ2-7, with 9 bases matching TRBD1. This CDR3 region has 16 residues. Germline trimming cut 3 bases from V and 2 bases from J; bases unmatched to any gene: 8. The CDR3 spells CASSFPRDRVPYEQYF. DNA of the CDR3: TGTGCCAGCAGTTTTCCACGGGACAGGGTGCCCTACGAGCAGTACTTC.

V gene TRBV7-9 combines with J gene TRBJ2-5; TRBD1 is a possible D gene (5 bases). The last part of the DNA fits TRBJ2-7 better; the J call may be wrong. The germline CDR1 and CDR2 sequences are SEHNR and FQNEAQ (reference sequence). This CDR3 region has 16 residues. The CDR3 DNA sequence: TGTGCCAGCAGCTTAGAAACAGGTTTGAGTTCCTACGAGCAGTACTTC. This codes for CASSLETGLSSYEQYF.

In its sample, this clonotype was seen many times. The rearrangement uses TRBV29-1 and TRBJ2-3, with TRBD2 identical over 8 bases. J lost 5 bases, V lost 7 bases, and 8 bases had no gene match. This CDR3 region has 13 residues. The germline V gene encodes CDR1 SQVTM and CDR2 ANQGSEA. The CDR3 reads CSARGGTKDTQYF. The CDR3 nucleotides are TGCAGCGCCCGCGGGGGGACGAAAGATACGCAGTATTTT.

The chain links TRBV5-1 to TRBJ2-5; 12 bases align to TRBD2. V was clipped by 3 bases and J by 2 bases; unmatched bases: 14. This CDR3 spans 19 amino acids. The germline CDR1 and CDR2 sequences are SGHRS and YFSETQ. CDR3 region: CASSSSGTSGRSGQETQYF. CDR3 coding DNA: TGCGCCAGCAGCTCCTCCGGGACTAGCGGGCGGTCCGGGCAAGAGACCCAGTACTTC.

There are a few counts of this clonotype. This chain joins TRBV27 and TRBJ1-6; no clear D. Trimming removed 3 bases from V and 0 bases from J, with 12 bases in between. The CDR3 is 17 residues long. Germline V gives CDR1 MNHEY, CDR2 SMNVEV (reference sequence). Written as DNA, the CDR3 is TGTGCCAGCAGTTTCCGCAAGGCCAGCTCCTATAATTCACCCCTCCACTTT. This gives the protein CASSFRKASSYNSPLHF.

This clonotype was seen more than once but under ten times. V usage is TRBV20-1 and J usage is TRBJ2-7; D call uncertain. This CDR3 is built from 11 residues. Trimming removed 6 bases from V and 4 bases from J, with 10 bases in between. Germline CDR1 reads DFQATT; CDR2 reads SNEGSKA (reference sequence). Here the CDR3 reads CSATLNYEQYF. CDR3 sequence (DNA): TGCAGTGCCACACTAAATTACGAGCAGTACTTC.

CDR3 coding DNA: TGCAGTGCCTTATTAGCGGGGGACTACAATGAGCAGTACTTC. Protein sequence: CSALLAGDYNEQYF. The rearrangement links TRBV20-1 to TRBJ2-1; 9 bases align to TRBD2. The DNA matches TRBJ2-7 better at its end, which makes the J call doubtful. The CDR3 length is 14 residues. Germline V gives CDR1 DFQATT, CDR2 SNEGSKA (reference sequence).

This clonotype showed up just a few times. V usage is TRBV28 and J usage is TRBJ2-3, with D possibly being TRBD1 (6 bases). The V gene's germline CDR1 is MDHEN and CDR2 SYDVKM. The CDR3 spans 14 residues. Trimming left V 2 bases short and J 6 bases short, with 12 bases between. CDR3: CASSLNQGRDTQYF. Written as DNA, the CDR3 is TGTGCCAGCAGTTTAAACCAGGGGCGGGATACGCAGTATTTT.

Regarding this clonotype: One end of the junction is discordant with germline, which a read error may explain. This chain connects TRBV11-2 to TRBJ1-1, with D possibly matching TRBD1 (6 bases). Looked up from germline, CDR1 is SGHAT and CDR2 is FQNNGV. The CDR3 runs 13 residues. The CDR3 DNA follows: TGTGCCAGCGCACAGGGAAGGAACATTGAAGCTTTCTTT. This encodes CASAQGRNIEAFF. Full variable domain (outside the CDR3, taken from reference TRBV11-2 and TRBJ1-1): EAGVAQSPRYKIIEKRQSVAFWCNPISGHATLYWYQQILGQGPKLLIQFQNNGVVDDSQLPKDRFSAERLKGVDSTLKIQPAKLEDSAVYLCASAQGRNIEAFFGQGTRLTVV.

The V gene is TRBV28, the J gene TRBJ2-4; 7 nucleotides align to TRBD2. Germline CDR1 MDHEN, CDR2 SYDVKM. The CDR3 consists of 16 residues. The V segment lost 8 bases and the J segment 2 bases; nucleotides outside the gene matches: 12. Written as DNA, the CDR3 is TGTGCCAGCCGGGGCCCAACGGGGGGAACCAAAAACATTCAGTACTTC. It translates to CASRGPTGGTKNIQYF.

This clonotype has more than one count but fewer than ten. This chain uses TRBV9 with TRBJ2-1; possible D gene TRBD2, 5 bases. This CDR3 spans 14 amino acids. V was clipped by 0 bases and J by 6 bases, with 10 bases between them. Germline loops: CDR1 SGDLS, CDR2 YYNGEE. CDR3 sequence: CASSVGASSNEQFF. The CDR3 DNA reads TGTGCCAGCAGCGTAGGGGCTAGCAGCAATGAGCAGTTCTTC. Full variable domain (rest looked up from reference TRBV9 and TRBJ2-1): DSGVTQTPKHLITATGQRVTLRCSPRSGDLSVYWYQQSLDQGLQFLIQYYNGEERAKGNILERFSAQQFPDLHSELNLSSLELGDSALYFCASSVGASSNEQFFGPGTRLTVL.

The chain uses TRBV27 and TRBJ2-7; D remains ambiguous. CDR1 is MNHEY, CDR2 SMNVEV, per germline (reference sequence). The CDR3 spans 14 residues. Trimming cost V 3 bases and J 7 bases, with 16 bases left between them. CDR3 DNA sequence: TGTGCCAGCAGTTTTGGGGTAGGCAACAATGAGCAGTACTTC. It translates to CASSFGVGNNEQYF.

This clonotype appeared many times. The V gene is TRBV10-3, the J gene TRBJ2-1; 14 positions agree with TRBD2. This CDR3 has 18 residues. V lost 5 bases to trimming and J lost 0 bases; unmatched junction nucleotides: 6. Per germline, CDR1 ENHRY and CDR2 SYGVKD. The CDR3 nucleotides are TGTGCCATCAGTATGACTAGCGGGAGGGGAAGCTCCTACAATGAGCAGTTCTTC. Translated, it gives CAISMTSGRGSSYNEQFF.

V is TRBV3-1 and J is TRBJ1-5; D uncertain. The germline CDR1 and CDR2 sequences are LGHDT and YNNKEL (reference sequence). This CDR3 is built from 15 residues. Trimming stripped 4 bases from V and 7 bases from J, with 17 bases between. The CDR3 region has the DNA TGTGCCAGCAGCCCGGACGGAGGGATTATCCAGCCCCAGCATTTT. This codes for CASSPDGGIIQPQHF.

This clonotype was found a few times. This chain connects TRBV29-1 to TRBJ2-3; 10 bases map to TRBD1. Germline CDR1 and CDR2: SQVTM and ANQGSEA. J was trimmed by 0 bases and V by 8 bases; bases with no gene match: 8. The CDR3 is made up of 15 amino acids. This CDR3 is CSPTRQGASTDTQYF. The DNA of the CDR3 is TGCAGCCCCACGCGACAGGGGGCTAGCACAGATACGCAGTATTTT.

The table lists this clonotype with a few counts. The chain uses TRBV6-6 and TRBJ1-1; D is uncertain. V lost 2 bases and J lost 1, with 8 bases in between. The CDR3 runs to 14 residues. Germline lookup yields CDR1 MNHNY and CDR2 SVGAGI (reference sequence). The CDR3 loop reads CASSYAGENTEAFF. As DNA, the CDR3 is TGTGCCAGCAGTTACGCAGGCGAGAACACTGAAGCTTTCTTT.

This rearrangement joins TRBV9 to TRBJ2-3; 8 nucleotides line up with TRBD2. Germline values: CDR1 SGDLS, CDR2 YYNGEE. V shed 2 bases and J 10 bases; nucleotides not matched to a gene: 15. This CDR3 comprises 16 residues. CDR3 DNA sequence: TGTGCCAGCAGCGTCCAAACGAGACTAGCGAGAATTGCGCAGTATTTT. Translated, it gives CASSVQTRLARIAQYF.

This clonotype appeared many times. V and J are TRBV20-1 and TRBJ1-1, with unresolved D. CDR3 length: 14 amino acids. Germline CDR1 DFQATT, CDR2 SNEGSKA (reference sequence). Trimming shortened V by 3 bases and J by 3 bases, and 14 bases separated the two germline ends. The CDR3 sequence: CSASPGVGDTEAFF. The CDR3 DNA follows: TGCAGTGCTAGCCCTGGGGTCGGGGACACTGAAGCTTTCTTT.

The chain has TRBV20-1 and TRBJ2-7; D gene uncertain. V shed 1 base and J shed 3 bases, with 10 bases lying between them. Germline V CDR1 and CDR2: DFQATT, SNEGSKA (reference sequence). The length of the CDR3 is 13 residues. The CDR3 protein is CSARGASRYEQYF. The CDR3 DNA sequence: TGCAGTGCTAGAGGTGCCTCCCGCTACGAGCAGTACTTC.

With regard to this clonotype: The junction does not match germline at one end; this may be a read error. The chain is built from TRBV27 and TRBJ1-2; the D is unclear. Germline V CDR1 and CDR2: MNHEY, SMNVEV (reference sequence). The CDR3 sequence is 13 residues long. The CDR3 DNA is TGTGCCAGCAGTGTATCCCCAAACTATGGCTACACCTTC. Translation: CASSVSPNYGYTF.

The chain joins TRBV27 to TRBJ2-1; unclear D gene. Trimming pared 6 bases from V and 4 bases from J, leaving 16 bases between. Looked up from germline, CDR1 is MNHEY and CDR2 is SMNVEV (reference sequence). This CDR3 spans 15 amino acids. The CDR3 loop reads CASRVSPHNYNEQFF. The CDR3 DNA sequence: TGTGCCAGCAGGGTTAGCCCCCACAATTACAATGAGCAGTTCTTC.

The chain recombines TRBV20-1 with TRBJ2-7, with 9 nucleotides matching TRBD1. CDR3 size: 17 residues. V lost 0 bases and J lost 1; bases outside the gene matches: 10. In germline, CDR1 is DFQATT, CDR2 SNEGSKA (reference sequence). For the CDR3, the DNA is TGCAGTGCTAGAGATCGGAGCCGGACAGGGGTATCCTACGAGCAGTACTTC. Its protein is CSARDRSRTGVSYEQYF.

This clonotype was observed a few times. The DNA of the CDR3 is TGTGCCAGCACCAACGGATTCTACGAGCAGTACTTC. Protein sequence: CASTNGFYEQYF. The chain links TRBV6-5 to TRBJ2-7; D is unclear. The CDR3 spans 12 residues. Looked up from germline, CDR1 is MNHEY and CDR2 is SVGAGI. With 7 bases removed from V and 3 bases from J, the gap between germline ends came to 10 bases.

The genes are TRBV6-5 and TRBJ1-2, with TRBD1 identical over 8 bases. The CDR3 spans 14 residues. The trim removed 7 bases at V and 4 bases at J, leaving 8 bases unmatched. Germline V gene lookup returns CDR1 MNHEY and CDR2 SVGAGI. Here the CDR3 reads CASNTGQGPYGYTF. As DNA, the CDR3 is TGTGCCAGCAACACCGGACAGGGACCCTATGGCTACACCTTC.

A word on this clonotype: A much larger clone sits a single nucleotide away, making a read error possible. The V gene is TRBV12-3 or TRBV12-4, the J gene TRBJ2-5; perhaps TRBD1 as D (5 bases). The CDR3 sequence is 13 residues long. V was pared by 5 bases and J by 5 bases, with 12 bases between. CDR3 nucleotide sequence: TGTGCCAGCAGTGTCAGGGTGTTGGAGACCCAGTACTTC. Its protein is CASSVRVLETQYF.

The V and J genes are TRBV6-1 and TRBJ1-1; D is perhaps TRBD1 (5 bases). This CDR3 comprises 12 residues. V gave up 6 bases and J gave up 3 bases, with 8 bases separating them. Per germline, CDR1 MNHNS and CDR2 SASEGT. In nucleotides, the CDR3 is TGTGCCAGCAGCAAGACAGACACTGAAGCTTTCTTT. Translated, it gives CASSKTDTEAFF.

The CDR3 bases are TGCGCCAGCAGCGTGAGGCCTACTAGCGGGGTGTACGAGCAGTACTTC. Translation: CASSVRPTSGVYEQYF. The V call is TRBV5-1, the J call TRBJ2-7, with TRBD2 matching over 10 bases. The germline V gene encodes CDR1 SGHRS and CDR2 YFSETQ. The CDR3 extends over 16 amino acids. The V gene end was trimmed by 4 bases and the J gene end by 4 bases; junction bases not matched to a gene: 11.

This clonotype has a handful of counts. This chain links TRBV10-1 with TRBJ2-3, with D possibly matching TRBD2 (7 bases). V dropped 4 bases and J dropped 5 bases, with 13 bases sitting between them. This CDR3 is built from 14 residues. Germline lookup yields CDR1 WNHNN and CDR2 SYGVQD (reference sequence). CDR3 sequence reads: CASSVRGPGDTQYF. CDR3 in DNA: TGCGCCAGCAGTGTGCGGGGGCCGGGAGATACGCAGTATTTT.